These 9 T cell receptor beta chains were all obtained from the same sample, sequenced in a study of blood T cell repertoires in COVID-19. Data came from immunoSEQ multiplex PCR; TCRdb stores just in-frame clones and leaves some out. This sample yields around 70,000 clones, of which less than 85% are seen a single time; approximately 6.6% belongs to the top ten. The sequencing sample was made of peripheral blood. Source of these receptors: a man between 60 and 75 years old with acute or convalescent COVID-19.

In regard to this clone: The sample has other DNA sequences that encode this CDR3 too. This rearrangement joins TRBV6-4 to TRBJ2-1, with 13 bases lining up with TRBD2. The CDR3 runs 15 residues. After removal of 4 bases from V and 6 bases from J, the junction contained 3 bases not matched to a gene. Germline lookup yields CDR1 MRHNA and CDR2 SNTAGT. The chain's CDR3 is CASSATSGGANEQFF. The CDR3 DNA follows: TGTGCCAGCAGTGCTACTAGCGGGGGGGCCAATGAGCAGTTCTTC.

The CDR3 loop reads CASSYSLLLAGSTDTQYF. CDR3 coding DNA: TGTGCCAGCAGTTACTCCCTTTTATTAGCTGGAAGCACAGATACGCAGTATTTT. The J gene is TRBJ2-3, the V gene TRBV6-2 or TRBV6-3; D gene uncertain. Between the trimmed V and J ends, which lost 0 bases and 0 bases, there was a span of 16 bases. The CDR3 has 18 residues. In germline, CDR1 is MNHEY, CDR2 SVGEGT.

The V and J genes are TRBV4-3 and TRBJ2-2, with D maybe TRBD2 (5 bases). Trimming took 6 bases from V and 9 from J, leaving 14 bases between them. Germline CDR1 reads LGHNA; CDR2 reads YSLEER. This CDR3 is 13 amino acids long. This CDR3 reads CASSRTVNRELFF. CDR3 nucleotides: TGCGCCAGCAGTCGGACTGTAAACAGGGAGCTGTTTTTT.

The chain is built from TRBV3-1 (or the pseudogene TRBV3-2) and TRBJ1-3; weak D call: TRBD1 (5 bases). The V end was cut by 1 base, the J end by 0 bases, with 7 bases between. Germline V gene sequence: CDR1 LGHDT, CDR2 YNNKEL (reference sequence). CDR3 length: 15 residues. The CDR3 here is CASSQGQHSGNTIYF. CDR3 bases: TGTGCCAGCAGCCAAGGACAGCACTCTGGAAACACCATATATTTT.

This chain connects TRBV24-1 to TRBJ1-2, with a tentative D call TRBD1 (5 bases). The CDR3 has 11 residues. V gave up 10 bases and J gave up 5 bases, with 10 bases separating them. Germline assignment: CDR1 KGHDR and CDR2 SFDVKD. The CDR3 DNA reads as TGTGCCACTGGGACTGATTATGGCTACACCTTC. It encodes CATGTDYGYTF.

The V and J genes are TRBV5-4 and TRBJ1-3, with D possibly matching TRBD1 (6 bases). V lost 1 base to trimming and J lost 6 bases, with 17 bases between them. Germline values: CDR1 SGHNT, CDR2 YYREEE (reference sequence). The CDR3 covers 16 residues. This chain's CDR3 is CASSLYRAGELNTIYF. The CDR3, as DNA: TGTGCCAGCAGCTTGTATAGGGCAGGGGAATTAAACACCATATATTTT.

The rearrangement joins TRBV18 to TRBJ2-3, with D perhaps TRBD2 (6 bases). In germline, CDR1 is KGHSH, CDR2 LQKENI. CDR3 size: 17 residues. V lost 2 bases and J 0 bases, leaving 15 bases between the germline ends. The CDR3 DNA sequence: TGTGCCAGCTCACCATGGTCTGGGGGAGGTAGCACAGATACGCAGTATTTT. Translated: CASSPWSGGGSTDTQYF.

V gene TRBV2 combines with J gene TRBJ2-1, with a possible D match to TRBD1 (5 bases). The ends were cut back, 0 bases at V and 7 bases at J, with 13 bases in the middle. Germline V gives CDR1 SNHLY, CDR2 FYNNEI. This CDR3 is 15 amino acids long. Here the CDR3 DNA reads TGTGCCAGCAGTGAAGCGCCCAGGGTGGGGAATGAGCAGTTCTTC. Its translation: CASSEAPRVGNEQFF.

This clone turned up a few times. The chain carries TRBV3-1 (or the pseudogene TRBV3-2) and TRBJ1-1; weak D call: TRBD1 (6 bases). The CDR3 contains 14 residues. Germline CDR1 LGHDT, CDR2 YNNKEL (reference sequence). V was cut by 2 bases and J by 5 bases, with 12 bases left in between. The CDR3 loop reads CASSQTNRETEAFF. CDR3 bases: TGTGCCAGCAGCCAAACCAACAGGGAGACTGAAGCTTTCTTT.